This TCR beta chain was recovered during a study of T cells in tuberculosis. Time point of the sample: new active TB diagnosis, blood taken before or within 7 days of starting treatment. Study conclusions and caveats: Active tuberculosis TCR-alpha repertoires lay closer to GMM-specific TCRs than IGRA-negative controls, suggesting clonal expansion.

Unmatched junction bases numbered 4, after V lost 2 bases and J lost 9 bases. Germline CDR1 reads SNHLY; CDR2 reads FYNNEI. CDR3 size: 14 residues. Turning to this clone: Its antigen is unknown.

The table came from immunoSEQ multiplex PCR; TCRdb's copy has only in-frame clones and leaves some out. This table has 25,000 to 35,000 clones, about 90% appearing once. The chain recombines TRBV2 with TRBJ1-4, with TRBD1 identical over 9 bases. The sequence was obtained from an adult with tuberculosis. The sequencing used PBMCs, collected at tuberculosis diagnosis. The CDR3 DNA reads TGTGCCAGCAGTGAATACGGGACAGGGAAAAAACTGTTTTTT. This encodes CASSEYGTGKKLFF.